This T cell receptor (beta chain) is drawn from a study of vaccination and CD4 T cells after COVID-19. Whole-study context: Overlapping spike pools from SARS-CoV-2 and HCoV-NL63, HCoV-OC43 and HCoV-229E served as culture stimuli.

Sequencing of cultured CD4+ T cell DNA used the Oncomine TCR Beta short-read assay. Genomic DNA extraction was carried out from cultured CD4+ T cells. Each CDR3 protein is one row after TCRdb ran MiXCR on the PCR reads. The table records around 20,000 distinct CDR3 sequences, approximately 40% of them present only once. The CDR3 runs 15 residues. With 1 base removed from V and 0 bases from J, the gap between germline ends came to 6 bases. Germline CDR1 is SGHAT and CDR2 is FQNNGV. The treatment: approximately nine-day PBMC culture with coronavirus spike peptide pools or control peptides (ViraFEST assay). The dates of positive PCR tests extended from March through December 2020 and came before the US Alpha, Beta and Delta variants. Comments on this clonotype: Its target is unknown.

The sequencing used CD4+ T cells from blood, cultured in vitro, collected after SARS-CoV-2 vaccination. The chain employs TRBV11-2 and TRBJ2-2; no clear D gene. This sequence was found in a human donor who had recovered from COVID-19. CDR3 sequence: CASSLVAANTGELFF. CDR3 sequence (DNA): TGTGCCAGCAGCTTAGTGGCGGCGAACACCGGGGAGCTGTTTTTT.